The clone carrying this T cell receptor beta chain occurred once. Its antigen is unknown. The sample belongs to a study of blood T cells in healthy people across ages. For the study at large: About one barcoded beta molecule per two T cells was the capture yield of template switching. The study, taken as a whole, reports: When set beside aged donors, long-lived donors presented more naive CD4+ cells and higher diversity. Age brought a roughly linear fall in TCR beta diversity measured per million T cells.

Extractions gave at least 5.5 micrograms of total RNA per sample. This CDR3 contains 14 residues. J was trimmed by 5 bases and V by 4 bases; bases with no gene match: 5. Germline loops: CDR1 SGHRS, CDR2 YFSETQ. Then a second PCR, running about 6 to 11 cycles, was carried out with a sample-barcoded 5' primer and a J-beta primer mix. Each CDR3 protein is one row after TCRdb ran MiXCR on the 5' RACE reads. The table lists about a million distinct CDR3 sequences, approximately 49% of them singletons. The clonotype was recovered from a man under 40 in good health. The V and J genes are TRBV5-1 and TRBJ2-2, with 7 bases that match TRBD2. The sample comprised blood. CDR3 loop: CASSPRSGTGELFF. The DNA for the CDR3 is TGCGCCAGCAGCCCACGTAGCGGGACCGGGGAGCTGTTTTTT. The variable domain in full, completed from reference TRBV5-1 and TRBJ2-2, reads KAGVTQTPRYLIKTRGQQVTLSCSPISGHRSVSWYQQTPGQGLQFLFEYFSETQRNKGNFPGRFSGRQFSNSRSEMNVSTLELGDSALYLCASSPRSGTGELFFGEGSRLTVL.